The next 5 T cell receptor beta chains were all read from a single sample in a study of blood T cell repertoires in COVID-19. The repertoire was sequenced with immunoSEQ multiplex PCR; TCRdb's copy has only in-frame clones and lacks some. The sample has 150,000 or so clones, over 80% seen once. Sample: PBMCs or T cells enriched from blood (not recorded which). These receptors were collected from a man between 65 and 80 years old who had been exposed to COVID-19.

The gene calls are TRBV28 and TRBJ2-6; 13 nucleotides align to TRBD2. The V segment lost 8 bases and the J segment 0 bases; nucleotides outside the gene matches: 1. There are 16 residues in the CDR3. In germline, CDR1 is MDHEN, CDR2 SYDVKM. This CDR3 reads CASGTSGNSGANVLTF. CDR3 nucleotide sequence: TGTGCCAGCGGGACTAGCGGGAACTCTGGGGCCAACGTCCTGACTTTC.

This clone was seen only once. The chain has TRBV18 and TRBJ1-5; 7 nucleotides agree with TRBD1. V shed 4 bases and J 3 bases; nucleotides not matched to a gene: 12. The CDR3 totals 17 residues. In germline, CDR1 is KGHSH, CDR2 LQKENI. The DNA for the CDR3 is TGTGCCAGCTCACGAAACCCGCCGGGACAGCTCAATCAGCCCCAGCATTTT. Its protein product is CASSRNPPGQLNQPQHF.

This chain connects TRBV7-2 to TRBJ2-7; D ambiguous. Trimming removed 2 bases from V and 2 bases from J, with 7 bases in between. This CDR3 has 13 amino acids. Per germline, CDR1 SGHTA and CDR2 FQGNSA. This CDR3 is CASSLHITYEQYF. DNA for the CDR3: TGTGCCAGCAGCTTACACATAACCTACGAGCAGTACTTC.

The CDR3 DNA is TGTGCCAGCACCTCGGGTAGGGAAAAACTGTTTTTT. Translating gives CASTSGREKLFF. This chain links TRBV28 with TRBJ1-4, with D hard to call. The CDR3 consists of 12 residues. The V end was cut by 7 bases, the J end by 8 bases, with 11 bases between. The germline gives CDR1 MDHEN, CDR2 SYDVKM.

The rearrangement joins TRBV28 to TRBJ1-6; TRBD1 aligns across 7 bases. V lost 7 bases, J lost 8 bases, and 14 bases stayed unmatched. CDR3 length: 16 amino acids. Germline V lookup: CDR1 MDHEN, CDR2 SYDVKM. The chain's CDR3 is CASTPMVGGGDSPLHF. DNA for the CDR3: TGTGCCAGCACCCCTATGGTAGGAGGGGGCGATTCACCCCTCCACTTT.